The rows below give T cell receptor beta chains drawn from one sample of a study of blood T cell repertoires in COVID-19. Libraries were prepared by immunoSEQ multiplex PCR; TCRdb keeps only in-frame clonotypes and omits some of them. This sample has 130,000 to 150,000 clones, with more than 70% found just once. The sequenced sample was peripheral blood. These receptors were collected from a human donor in a cohort sampled during active COVID-19. CDR3s include the opening cysteine and the closing phenylalanine or tryptophan. Fields, in order: V gene, J gene, D gene, CDR3 protein, CDR3 DNA. The D gene is left open where the match is weak.

V gene: TRBV3-1/TRBV3-2
J gene: TRBJ2-1
D gene: -
CDR3 protein: CASSQDGRGGYNEQFF
CDR3 DNA: TGTGCCAGCAGCCAAGACGGGCGGGGAGGCTACAATGAGCAGTTCTTC

V gene: TRBV6-2/TRBV6-3
J gene: TRBJ2-7
D gene: -
CDR3 protein: CASSWGRSSYEQYF
CDR3 DNA: TGTGCCAGCAGTTGGGGCAGGAGCTCCTACGAGCAGTACTTC

V gene: TRBV9
J gene: TRBJ2-5
D gene: TRBD2
CDR3 protein: CASSVDGTSSETQYF
CDR3 DNA: TGTGCCAGCAGCGTAGATGGGACTAGCTCAGAGACCCAGTACTTC

V gene: TRBV6-1
J gene: TRBJ2-3
D gene: TRBD2
CDR3 protein: CASSEVLAGVFTHTDTQYF
CDR3 DNA: TGTGCCAGCAGTGAAGTCCTAGCGGGGGTTTTCACACACACAGATACGCAGTATTTT

V gene: TRBV27
J gene: TRBJ2-7
D gene: -
CDR3 protein: CASGPEGSSYF
CDR3 DNA: TGTGCCAGCGGCCCCGAGGGCAGCTCGTACTTC

V gene: TRBV7-3
J gene: TRBJ2-5
D gene: TRBD2
CDR3 protein: CASSLRGLGGTQYF
CDR3 DNA: TGTGCCAGCAGCTTAAGGGGACTAGGGGGGACCCAGTACTTC

V gene: TRBV3-1/TRBV3-2
J gene: TRBJ1-1
D gene: -
CDR3 protein: CASSQDRVSGNTEAFF
CDR3 DNA: TGTGCCAGCAGCCAAGACAGGGTTTCTGGTAACACTGAAGCTTTCTTT

V gene: TRBV6-5
J gene: TRBJ2-2
D gene: -
CDR3 protein: CASSYSNRGGELFF
CDR3 DNA: TGTGCCAGCAGTTACTCGAATCGGGGAGGGGAGCTGTTTTTT

V gene: TRBV11-2
J gene: TRBJ1-1
D gene: TRBD1
CDR3 protein: CASSSDRGTEAFF
CDR3 DNA: TGTGCCAGCAGCTCCGACAGGGGCACTGAAGCTTTCTTT

V gene: TRBV2
J gene: TRBJ1-1
D gene: -
CDR3 protein: CASSVWQENTEAFF
CDR3 DNA: TGTGCCAGCAGCGTTTGGCAGGAGAACACTGAAGCTTTCTTT

V gene: TRBV5-4
J gene: TRBJ2-7
D gene: -
CDR3 protein: CASSSGSLYEQYF
CDR3 DNA: TGTGCCAGCAGCTCCGGTTCCCTCTACGAGCAGTACTTC

V gene: TRBV15
J gene: TRBJ1-2
D gene: -
CDR3 protein: CATSRDRVDGYTF
CDR3 DNA: TGTGCCACCAGCAGAGACAGGGTCGATGGCTACACCTTC

V gene: TRBV7-9
J gene: TRBJ2-1
D gene: TRBD2
CDR3 protein: CASSLHLEGGEFF
CDR3 DNA: TGTGCCAGCAGCTTACATTTGGAGGGAGGGGAGTTCTTC

V gene: TRBV6-5
J gene: TRBJ1-2
D gene: TRBD1
CDR3 protein: CASTRGVTRYGYTF
CDR3 DNA: TGTGCCAGTACCAGGGGGGTGACGCGCTATGGCTACACCTTC

V gene: TRBV7-2
J gene: TRBJ2-3
D gene: TRBD2
CDR3 protein: CASSSLLAGRSTDTQYF
CDR3 DNA: TGTGCCAGCAGCTCTCTACTAGCGGGGCGAAGCACAGATACGCAGTATTTT

V gene: TRBV7-2
J gene: TRBJ1-2
D gene: -
CDR3 protein: CASNIGRALYGYTF
CDR3 DNA: TGTGCCAGCAACATCGGCAGGGCCCTATATGGCTACACCTTC

V gene: TRBV18
J gene: TRBJ2-3
D gene: TRBD2
CDR3 protein: CASSRLAGSTDTQYF
CDR3 DNA: TGTGCCAGCTCACGACTAGCGGGGTCCACAGATACGCAGTATTTT

V gene: TRBV13
J gene: TRBJ2-4
D gene: TRBD2
CDR3 protein: CASSFTSGGQNIQYF
CDR3 DNA: TGTGCCAGCAGCTTTACTAGCGGGGGACAAAACATTCAGTACTTC

V gene: TRBV10-3
J gene: TRBJ2-2
D gene: TRBD2
CDR3 protein: CATRGSGGYDTGELFF
CDR3 DNA: TGTGCCACCAGGGGTAGCGGGGGGTACGACACCGGGGAGCTGTTTTTT

V gene: TRBV21-1
J gene: TRBJ2-1
D gene: -
CDR3 protein: CASSKEENRLSYNEQFF
CDR3 DNA: TGTGCCAGCAGCAAAGAGGAGAACAGACTATCCTACAATGAGCAGTTCTTC

V gene: TRBV27
J gene: TRBJ2-7
D gene: -
CDR3 protein: CASSLRDTYEQYF
CDR3 DNA: TGTGCCAGCAGTCTAAGGGACACCTACGAGCAGTACTTC

V gene: TRBV5-4
J gene: TRBJ1-1
D gene: TRBD1
CDR3 protein: CASSSTGEAFF
CDR3 DNA: TGTGCCAGCAGCTCGACAGGGGAAGCTTTCTTT

V gene: TRBV29-1
J gene: TRBJ2-2
D gene: -
CDR3 protein: CSVEDLRDTGELFF
CDR3 DNA: TGCAGCGTTGAAGATCTCAGGGACACCGGGGAGCTGTTTTTT

V gene: TRBV5-1
J gene: TRBJ1-1
D gene: TRBD1
CDR3 protein: CASSYRTGAAMNTEAFF
CDR3 DNA: TGCGCCAGCAGCTACAGGACAGGGGCGGCGATGAACACTGAAGCTTTCTTT